The 19 T cell receptor beta chains reported below all come from one sample, sequenced in a study of shared clonotypes between healthy human individuals. Clones were read by immunoSEQ multiplex PCR, and TCRdb kept only the in-frame ones, dropping some. The top ten clones hold 0.4% to 0.55% of a sample with approximately 1,500,000 clones, roughly 98% of them seen once. Sequencing was done on a sample of naive CD4+ T cells sorted from blood. Subset: CD45RA+ positively selected. The receptor set was obtained from a man aged 25 to 40 in good health.

The rearrangement uses TRBV5-4 and TRBJ2-3; possible D gene TRBD2, 6 bases. This CDR3 contains 16 residues. V gave up 3 bases and J gave up 4 bases, with 18 bases separating them. In germline, CDR1 is SGHNT, CDR2 YYREEE (reference sequence). This CDR3 is CASSSPTGAKADTQYF. CDR3 DNA sequence: TGTGCCAGCAGCTCCCCTACGGGAGCCAAGGCAGATACGCAGTATTTT.

This chain uses TRBV19 with TRBJ1-1; D gene uncertain. Germline V gene lookup returns CDR1 LNHDA and CDR2 SQIVND (reference sequence). The CDR3 extends over 14 amino acids. With 7 bases removed from V and 4 bases from J, the gap between germline ends came to 16 bases. CDR3 nucleotide sequence: TGTGCCAGTAATTCTCCGGGCCGGCTCACTGAAGCTTTCTTT. Translated, it gives CASNSPGRLTEAFF.

The chain couples TRBV25-1 to TRBJ1-4, with D unclear. V lost 4 bases and J 7 bases, leaving 10 bases between the germline ends. The length of the CDR3 is 13 residues. Germline V gene sequence: CDR1 MGHDK, CDR2 SYGVNS. DNA of the CDR3: TGTGCCAGCAGTGGGGGTCCGGGTGAAAAACTGTTTTTT. It specifies CASSGGPGEKLFF.

This clone was detected once. The chain links TRBV7-9 to TRBJ2-1; 8 nucleotides match TRBD2. V was clipped by 4 bases and J by 1 base; unmatched bases: 9. CDR1 and CDR2 (germline): SEHNR, FQNEAQ (reference sequence). The CDR3 is 17 amino acids. For the CDR3, the DNA is TGTGCCAGCAGCTCAACGAGGACTAGCCCTTCCTACAATGAGCAGTTCTTC. Its translation is CASSSTRTSPSYNEQFF.

V usage is TRBV2 and J usage is TRBJ2-1; D remains ambiguous. The CDR3 length is 15 residues. Trimming removed 2 bases from V and 9 bases from J, with 17 bases in between. The germline gives CDR1 SNHLY, CDR2 FYNNEI. The CDR3: CASSESRVGKGEQFF. CDR3 bases: TGTGCCAGCAGTGAAAGTCGGGTAGGAAAAGGTGAGCAGTTCTTC.

As regards this clone: Other DNA sequences in this sample translate to the same CDR3. The chain uses TRBV6-6 and TRBJ2-3; D unresolved. With 0 bases removed from V and 6 bases from J, the gap between germline ends came to 7 bases. Germline V gene sequence: CDR1 MNHNY, CDR2 SVGAGI (reference sequence). The CDR3 runs 13 residues. CDR3 in amino acids: CASSYSPRDTQYF. The CDR3 DNA is TGTGCCAGCAGTTACTCCCCCCGGGATACGCAGTATTTT.

V and J are TRBV27 and TRBJ2-7, with 8 bases lining up with TRBD2. The germline V gene has CDR1 MNHEY and CDR2 SMNVEV (reference sequence). The trim removed 4 bases at V and 2 bases at J, leaving 10 bases unmatched. The CDR3 loop spans 16 amino acids. The CDR3 region has the DNA TGTGCCAGCAGTTCCGGGACTAGTATAATCCCCTACGAGCAGTACTTC. Protein: CASSSGTSIIPYEQYF.

The chain carries TRBV29-1 and TRBJ1-1; D is uncertain. The V gene's germline CDR1 is SQVTM and CDR2 ANQGSEA. V gave up 1 base and J gave up 1 base, with 13 bases separating them. The CDR3 has 15 residues. The CDR3: CSVEGEQPGNTEAFF. The CDR3 DNA reads TGCAGCGTTGAAGGTGAACAACCGGGGAACACTGAAGCTTTCTTT.

This chain links TRBV28 with TRBJ1-3; a weak D match, TRBD1 (5 bases). V gave up 6 bases and J gave up 0 bases, with 15 bases separating them. Germline lookup yields CDR1 MDHEN and CDR2 SYDVKM. The CDR3 sequence is 16 residues long. CDR3 amino acids: CASRDQSGNSGNTIYF. CDR3 in DNA: TGTGCCAGCAGGGACCAATCAGGGAACTCTGGAAACACCATATATTTT.

V usage is TRBV25-1 and J usage is TRBJ2-1; a weak D match, TRBD1 (6 bases). Germline V gives CDR1 MGHDK, CDR2 SYGVNS. The CDR3 is 11 residues long. V was trimmed by 2 bases and J by 13 bases, leaving 9 bases between them. The CDR3 loop reads CASSEGGPQFF. The CDR3 bases are TGTGCCAGCAGTGAAGGGGGCCCCCAGTTCTTC. Full variable domain (remainder filled in from reference TRBV25-1 and TRBJ2-1): EADIYQTPRYLVIGTGKKITLECSQTMGHDKMYWYQQDPGMELHLIHYSYGVNSTEKGDLSSESTVSRIRTEHFPLTLESARPSHTSQYLCASSEGGPQFFGPGTRLTVL.

The chain links TRBV4-3 to TRBJ2-2, with 8 bases matching TRBD1. J lost 3 bases, V lost 0 bases, and 18 bases had no gene match. Per the germline V gene, CDR1 is LGHNA and CDR2 is YSLEER. This CDR3 is built from 21 residues. DNA of the CDR3: TGCGCCAGCAGCCAAGAGCCCCGGGACAGGAGGAAAGGGAGGTACACCGGGGAGCTGTTTTTT. The encoded protein is CASSQEPRDRRKGRYTGELFF.

Comments on this clone: The same CDR3 is also encoded by other DNA sequences in this sample. The rearrangement uses TRBV6-5 and TRBJ2-7; D gene ambiguous. This CDR3 spans 11 amino acids. From germline, CDR1 is MNHEY and CDR2 SVGAGI. V lost 4 bases and J lost 4, with 5 bases in between. CDR3: CASSLGYEQYF. Here the CDR3 DNA reads TGTGCCAGCAGTTTGGGTTACGAGCAGTACTTC.

The gene calls are TRBV7-2 and TRBJ1-2, with D unresolved. Germline V CDR1 and CDR2: SGHTA, FQGNSA. The CDR3 extends over 15 amino acids. Between the trimmed V and J ends, which lost 0 bases and 4 bases, there was a span of 12 bases. In DNA form, the CDR3 reads TGTGCCAGCAGCTTAGCGGGAGACACCCGCTATGGCTACACCTTC. Amino acids: CASSLAGDTRYGYTF.

The V call is TRBV2, the J call TRBJ1-3; unclear D gene. This CDR3 region has 13 residues. Germline CDR1 SNHLY, CDR2 FYNNEI. The V end was cut by 7 bases, the J end by 0 bases, with 7 bases between. The CDR3: CASTGSSGNTIYF. CDR3 bases: TGTGCCAGCACCGGGAGCTCTGGAAACACCATATATTTT.

A note on this clone: Additional DNA sequences in this sample encode the identical CDR3. V is TRBV6-6 and J is TRBJ2-1; tentative D call: TRBD2 (6 bases). Trimming removed 2 bases from V and 0 bases from J, with 8 bases in between. Germline CDR1 and CDR2: MNHNY and SVGAGI (reference sequence). The CDR3 extends over 15 amino acids. The CDR3 protein is CASSYGGSSYNEQFF. The CDR3, as DNA: TGTGCCAGCAGTTACGGAGGGAGCTCCTACAATGAGCAGTTCTTC.

V is TRBV5-6 and J is TRBJ2-7; 7 bases map to TRBD2. Germline loops: CDR1 SGHDT, CDR2 YYEEEE. The J segment lost 5 bases and the V segment lost 4 bases, leaving 6 bases of the junction unmatched. CDR3 size: 13 residues. The CDR3 sequence is CASSRLTSNEQYF. DNA for the CDR3: TGTGCCAGCAGCCGTCTGACTAGCAACGAGCAGTACTTC.

The rearrangement links TRBV27 to TRBJ2-7; tentatively, D is TRBD2 (5 bases). There are 14 residues in the CDR3. The V gene's germline CDR1 is MNHEY and CDR2 SMNVEV (reference sequence). Deletions cut 4 bases from V and 2 bases from J, with 12 bases between. This CDR3 is CASSSEVATYEQYF. CDR3 nucleotide sequence: TGTGCCAGCAGTTCGGAGGTGGCGACCTACGAGCAGTACTTC.

The V call is TRBV7-2, the J call TRBJ2-7, with 9 positions matching TRBD1. The length of the CDR3 is 15 residues. Per the germline V gene, CDR1 is SGHTA and CDR2 is FQGNSA. Trimming at V came to 3 bases and at J to 2 bases, leaving 5 bases not matched to a gene. CDR3 loop: CASSFYRGQTYEQYF. As DNA, the CDR3 is TGTGCCAGCAGCTTCTACAGGGGGCAAACCTACGAGCAGTACTTC.

CDR3 in amino acids: CASSAGTVEAFF. The CDR3 nucleotides read TGTGCCAGCAGTGCGGGGACAGTTGAAGCTTTCTTT. The chain employs TRBV25-1 and TRBJ1-1; 7 nucleotides agree with TRBD1. Trimming removed 4 bases from V and 7 bases from J; junction bases left unmatched: 3. The germline CDR1 and CDR2 sequences are MGHDK and SYGVNS. This CDR3 region has 12 residues.